The 24 T cell receptor beta chains listed next were all sequenced from one sample in a study of human T cells and chemical hapten exposure. Each CDR3 protein is one row after TCRdb ran MiXCR on the RACE reads. The sample records 85,000 to 100,000 distinct CDR3 sequences, roughly 10% being singletons. Time point in this sample: pre-sensitization, week 0. Treatment described: therapeutic diphenylcyclopropenone sensitization with weekly scalp DPC. The sequenced sample was whole blood, obtained in connection with sensitization to the hapten diphenylcyclopropenone (DPC). The receptor source for this set is a woman aged 60 to 75 with alopecia areata. Some clones in this sample may be carry-over from other donors' samples.

The genes are TRBV12-3 or TRBV12-4 and TRBJ2-3, with 7 bases fitting TRBD1. The V gene end was trimmed by 6 bases and the J gene end by 4 bases; junction bases not matched to a gene: 10. This CDR3 comprises 15 residues. CDR3 loop: CASRPLVGGADTQYF. Here the CDR3 DNA reads TGTGCCAGCAGGCCCCTTGTAGGGGGCGCAGATACGCAGTATTTT.

About this clonotype: Just one base apart from a much larger clone, this may be a read error. This rearrangement joins TRBV12-3 or TRBV12-4 to TRBJ1-1, with D possibly being TRBD1 (6 bases). This CDR3 is 13 amino acids long. Trimming took off 2 bases at V and 8 bases at J, with 12 bases between the two ends. The CDR3 region has the DNA TGTGCCAGCAGTTTAACACGGGGACAAGAAGCTTTCTTT. Amino acids: CASSLTRGQEAFF.

The rearrangement joins TRBV7-6 to TRBJ2-7, with 10 positions matching TRBD2. The CDR3 has 16 residues. Germline V gene data show CDR1 as SGHVS and CDR2 as FNYEAQ. V was clipped by 2 bases and J by 0 bases; unmatched bases: 4. CDR3 in DNA: TGTGCCAGCAGCTTACAGTCTAGCGGGAGCTCCTACGAGCAGTACTTC. Residues: CASSLQSSGSSYEQYF. Supplemented by reference TRBV7-6 and TRBJ2-7, the full variable domain reads GAGVSQSPRYKVTKRGQDVALRCDPISGHVSLYWYRQALGQGPEFLTYFNYEAQQDKSGLPNDRFSAERPEGSISTLTIQRTEQRDSAMYRCASSLQSSGSSYEQYFGPGTRLTVT.

Only a few counts were recorded for this clonotype. As DNA, the CDR3 is TGTGCCATCAGTGGGGAGGCGGGCACAGATACGCAGTATTTT. This codes for CAISGEAGTDTQYF. The genes are TRBV10-3 and TRBJ2-3; D may be TRBD2 (6 bases). The CDR3 is 14 amino acids. Trimming cost V 4 bases and J 1 base, with 9 bases left between them. Germline-derived CDR1 and CDR2 are ENHRY and SYGVKD.

This clonotype appeared many times. This chain links TRBV10-3 with TRBJ2-2; 10 bases map to TRBD2. The CDR3 runs 18 residues. Germline trimming cut 0 bases from V and 2 bases from J; bases unmatched to any gene: 6. Germline-derived CDR1 and CDR2 are ENHRY and SYGVKD. The CDR3 spells CAISESTTSGANTGELFF. The CDR3 DNA reads as TGTGCCATCAGTGAGTCGACCACTAGCGGGGCTAACACCGGGGAGCTGTTTTTT.

This clonotype occurred many times. The chain employs TRBV6-1 and TRBJ2-7, with D possibly being TRBD1 (5 bases). Germline V lookup: CDR1 MNHNS, CDR2 SASEGT. The CDR3 runs 17 residues. V was shortened by 0 bases and J by 1 base, with 16 bases between the two germline ends. As DNA, the CDR3 is TGTGCCAGCAGTGAAGCGCTTAGGTGGCAGGGATCCTACGAGCAGTACTTC. It codes for CASSEALRWQGSYEQYF.

This clonotype was counted at least ten times. This rearrangement joins TRBV5-1 to TRBJ2-2; tentatively, D is TRBD1 (5 bases). Germline V gene sequence: CDR1 SGHRS, CDR2 YFSETQ. V lost 2 bases, J lost 6 bases, and 8 bases lay in between. This CDR3 has 13 residues. The CDR3 DNA is TGCGCCAGCAGCTTCAAAGGGGCCGGGGAGCTGTTTTTT. It specifies CASSFKGAGELFF.

Many counts were recorded for this clonotype. The V call is TRBV20-1, the J call TRBJ2-7; D perhaps matches TRBD2 (6 bases). Per germline, CDR1 DFQATT and CDR2 SNEGSKA (reference sequence). Trimming stripped 6 bases from V and 7 bases from J, with 22 bases between. CDR3 length equals 14 residues. CDR3 DNA sequence: TGCAGTGCCAAAATGACTGGGGGGAGTAAGGAGCAGTACTTC. Its translation: CSAKMTGGSKEQYF.

The sample holds many counts of this clonotype. The chain is built from TRBV20-1 and TRBJ2-3, with 8 bases aligning to TRBD2. V gave up 4 bases and J gave up 0 bases; unmatched junction bases: 3. From germline, CDR1 is DFQATT and CDR2 SNEGSKA (reference sequence). This CDR3 is built from 14 residues. The chain's CDR3 is CSANGGASTDTQYF. The DNA for the CDR3 is TGCAGTGCTAACGGGGGGGCGAGCACAGATACGCAGTATTTT.

This clonotype has a count of ten or more. This sequence joins TRBV5-5 and TRBJ1-1; D is undetermined. V lost 1 base and J 0 bases, leaving 16 bases between the germline ends. This CDR3 comprises 17 residues. Germline V gene lookup returns CDR1 SGHKS and CDR2 YYEKEE (reference sequence). CDR3 in amino acids: CASSLYTRISMNTEAFF. The CDR3 coding sequence is TGTGCCAGCAGCTTGTACACCAGAATAAGCATGAACACTGAAGCTTTCTTT. Full variable domain (remainder filled in from reference TRBV5-5 and TRBJ1-1): DAGVTQSPTHLIKTRGQQVTLRCSPISGHKSVSWYQQVLGQGPQFIFQYYEKEERGRGNFPDRFSARQFPNYSSELNVNALLLGDSALYLCASSLYTRISMNTEAFFGQGTRLTVV.

This clonotype was observed a few times. The rearrangement links TRBV3-1 to TRBJ2-7, with D perhaps matching TRBD2 (6 bases). The CDR3 runs 16 residues. Trimming stripped 4 bases from V and 6 bases from J, with 22 bases between. Looked up from germline, CDR1 is LGHDT and CDR2 is YNNKEL (reference sequence). The CDR3 DNA follows: TGTGCCAGCAGCCCTTCCGGCGGGGTCCTTCGGCGCGAGCAGTACTTC. Translated: CASSPSGGVLRREQYF.

This clonotype turned up a few times. V and J are TRBV5-1 and TRBJ2-7; weak D call: TRBD1 (6 bases). With 0 bases removed from V and 3 bases from J, the gap between germline ends came to 10 bases. Germline V gene lookup returns CDR1 SGHRS and CDR2 YFSETQ. The CDR3 runs 14 residues. CDR3 sequence reads: CASSLGTDLYEQYF. The CDR3 DNA reads as TGCGCCAGCAGCTTGGGGACAGATCTCTACGAGCAGTACTTC. Complete variable domain (other parts from reference TRBV5-1 and TRBJ2-7): KAGVTQTPRYLIKTRGQQVTLSCSPISGHRSVSWYQQTPGQGLQFLFEYFSETQRNKGNFPGRFSGRQFSNSRSEMNVSTLELGDSALYLCASSLGTDLYEQYFGPGTRLTVT.

V usage is TRBV20-1 and J usage is TRBJ2-1, with 7 bases matching TRBD2. CDR3 length: 13 amino acids. Germline V lookup: CDR1 DFQATT, CDR2 SNEGSKA (reference sequence). Unmatched junction bases numbered 9, after V lost 5 bases and J lost 8 bases. CDR3 sequence: CSAPWGGVYEQFF. CDR3 nucleotides: TGCAGTGCTCCCTGGGGGGGGGTATATGAGCAGTTCTTC.

This clonotype was detected a few times. V and J are TRBV19 and TRBJ2-2, with 10 bases fitting TRBD1. The CDR3 runs 16 residues. The trim removed 5 bases at V and 3 bases at J, leaving 6 bases unmatched. The germline gives CDR1 LNHDA, CDR2 SQIVND (reference sequence). CDR3 nucleotide sequence: TGTGCCAGTAGTTCCCGGGACAGGGGTTACACCGGGGAGCTGTTTTTT. It translates to CASSSRDRGYTGELFF.

This clonotype was detected ten times or more. The rearrangement links TRBV24-1 to TRBJ2-3; D tentatively fits TRBD1 or TRBD2 (5 bases each). Per germline, CDR1 KGHDR and CDR2 SFDVKD. Deletions cut 12 bases from V and 6 bases from J, with 18 bases between. The CDR3 sequence is 13 residues long. The DNA of the CDR3 is TGTGCCGTCGCAACGAGGGGCGCCGATACGCAGTATTTT. Encoded protein: CAVATRGADTQYF.

This clonotype is a singleton in its sample. The V and J genes are TRBV29-1 and TRBJ2-7, with D perhaps matching TRBD2 (5 bases). Trimming removed 6 bases at V and 0 bases at J, with 18 bases between. CDR1 SQVTM and CDR2 ANQGSEA come from the germline V gene. The CDR3 is 15 residues long. The CDR3 coding sequence is TGCAGCGTACGCACGGGAAGGGTGAGCTCCTACGAGCAGTACTTC. As protein: CSVRTGRVSSYEQYF.

The chain couples TRBV3-1 to TRBJ1-1, with TRBD1 matching 11 bases. The CDR3 extends over 17 amino acids. Trimming at V came to 5 bases and at J to 4 bases, leaving 12 bases not matched to a gene. CDR1 LGHDT and CDR2 YNNKEL come from the germline V gene (reference sequence). CDR3 loop: CASSIRDRGSLGTEAFF. Here the CDR3 DNA reads TGTGCCAGCAGCATACGGGACAGGGGGTCTTTGGGCACTGAAGCTTTCTTT. The whole variable domain, filled in from reference TRBV3-1 and TRBJ1-1, reads DTAVSQTPKYLVTQMGNDKSIKCEQNLGHDTMYWYKQDSKKFLKIMFSYNNKELIINETVPNRFSPKSPDKAHLNLHINSLELGDSAVYFCASSIRDRGSLGTEAFFGQGTRLTVV.

In this sample, this clonotype turned up many times. The chain recombines TRBV5-5 with TRBJ1-1, with 8 bases aligning to TRBD1. J gave up 6 bases and V 4 bases, and 5 bases lay outside the gene matches. This CDR3 contains 13 residues. Germline CDR1 SGHKS, CDR2 YYEKEE (reference sequence). The CDR3 reads CASSPDRAAEAFF. CDR3 nucleotide sequence: TGTGCCAGCAGCCCGGACAGGGCCGCTGAAGCTTTCTTT.

There are many counts of this clonotype. The rearrangement uses TRBV9 and TRBJ2-7; 11 bases fit TRBD2. Per germline, CDR1 SGDLS and CDR2 YYNGEE. With 6 bases clipped from V and 6 bases from J, the junction kept 5 bases outside the gene matches. The CDR3 consists of 13 residues. CDR3 sequence reads: CASIRLAGFEQYF. The CDR3 DNA sequence: TGTGCCAGCATTAGACTAGCGGGGTTCGAGCAGTACTTC.

This clonotype came up many times. The chain carries TRBV28 and TRBJ1-1; D is unresolved. V lost 3 bases and J 5 bases, leaving 10 bases between the germline ends. CDR1 and CDR2 from the germline V gene are MDHEN and SYDVKM. The CDR3 has 13 amino acids. The chain's CDR3 is CASSFQSLTEAFF. Written as DNA, the CDR3 is TGTGCCAGCAGTTTTCAATCGTTGACTGAAGCTTTCTTT.

The V gene is TRBV5-1, the J gene TRBJ1-1; D might be TRBD1 (6 bases). V lost 5 bases to trimming and J lost 1 base, with 15 bases between them. The CDR3 spans 15 residues. Germline V gene data show CDR1 as SGHRS and CDR2 as YFSETQ. The CDR3 reads CASSWGGGSNTEAFF. The CDR3 DNA follows: TGCGCCAGCAGTTGGGGGGGCGGATCGAACACTGAAGCTTTCTTT.

This clonotype was picked up many times. DNA for the CDR3: TGTGCCAGCAGACCCTCTCGGGGGAGGCCGGAGTATGGCTACACCTTC. It specifies CASRPSRGRPEYGYTF. The V and J genes are TRBV6-5 and TRBJ1-2, with D possibly being TRBD1 (5 bases). Germline CDR1 and CDR2: MNHEY and SVGAGI. V dropped 6 bases and J dropped 5 bases, with 22 bases sitting between them. The CDR3 consists of 16 residues.

The chain has TRBV29-1 and TRBJ1-1; D remains unclear. The CDR3 totals 9 residues. CDR1 is SQVTM, CDR2 ANQGSEA, per germline. Deletions cut 4 bases from V and 11 bases from J, with 8 bases between. The CDR3 reads CSVAPRAFF. For the CDR3, the DNA is TGCAGCGTTGCCCCGAGGGCTTTCTTT. The full variable domain, rest sourced from reference TRBV29-1 and TRBJ1-1, is SAVISQKPSRDICQRGTSLTIQCQVDSQVTMMFWYRQQPGQSLTLIATANQGSEATYESGFVIDKFPISRPNLTFSTLTVSNMSPEDSSIYLCSVAPRAFFGQGTRLTVV.

The sample holds many counts of this clonotype. This chain joins TRBV4-1 and TRBJ1-1; D ambiguous. Trimming shortened V by 1 base and J by 3 bases, and 6 bases separated the two germline ends. Germline CDR1 and CDR2: MGHRA and YSYEKL. The CDR3 loop spans 13 amino acids. The CDR3 protein is CASSQGLHTEAFF. The CDR3 region has the DNA TGCGCCAGCAGCCAAGGTCTCCACACTGAAGCTTTCTTT.